These T cell receptor beta chains were read from a single sample in a study of T cells in lung cancer brain metastases. The table came from immunoSEQ multiplex PCR; TCRdb's copy has only in-frame clones and leaves some out. The sample has hundreds of clones, 75% to 90% seen once. The specimen was tumor tissue from a brain metastasis. These receptors came from a woman in her 30s with non-small cell lung cancer that had spread to the brain. CDR3s include the opening cysteine and the closing phenylalanine or tryptophan. D genes are given only for firm matches. Clone sizes are given selectively: once, few, many, or a class where the clone is expanded.

TRBJ1-1 TRBV7-2 . once TGTGCCAGCAGCAGACAACAGGGAATAGGTGCTGAAGCTTTCTTT CASSRQQGIGAEAFF
TRBJ2-7 TRBV4-2 TRBD2 . TGTGCCAGCAGCCAAGGGACTAGCGGTAGCGGGCAGCAGTACTTC CASSQGTSGSGQQYF
TRBJ1-2 TRBV18 TRBD1 once TGTGCCAGCGCACCGGACAGGGCCGGTGGCTACACCTTC CASAPDRAGGYTF
TRBJ2-7 TRBV20-1 TRBD2 . TGCAGTGCTGGACGAGCGGGGGGAGAATACTTC CSAGRAGGEYF
TRBJ2-1 TRBV4-1 TRBD2 . TGCGCCAGCAGCCAAGGCGGCAGCGGGAGGGCCAAGGCCTACAATGAGCAGTTCTTC CASSQGGSGRAKAYNEQFF
TRBJ2-5 TRBV7-3 . . TGTGCCAGCAGTCCAGTTCTTGGGGGCCCAGAGACCCAGTACTTC CASSPVLGGPETQYF
TRBJ2-3 TRBV30 TRBD1 . TGTGCCTGGAGTGATGACAGGGGCACAGATACGCAGTATTTT CAWSDDRGTDTQYF
TRBJ2-7 TRBV6-6 . . TGTGCCAGCAGCGACCTCGGTTACGAGCAGTACTTC CASSDLGYEQYF
TRBJ2-7 TRBV27 TRBD1 . TGTGCCAGCAGCCCGGACTTCACAGGGGACGAGCAGTACTTC CASSPDFTGDEQYF
TRBJ2-7 TRBV28 TRBD2 once TGTGCCAGCAGTTTTCAAGCGGGAGCATTCTACGAGCAGTACTTC CASSFQAGAFYEQYF
TRBJ1-2 TRBV19 TRBD1 . TGTGCCAGTAATCGGAACAGGGGGGCCCTTGGCTACACCTTC CASNRNRGALGYTF
TRBJ1-3 TRBV30 TRBD1 . TGTGCCTGGAGCCGACTAAGGGGGACAGGGGCAGGAAACACCATATATTTT CAWSRLRGTGAGNTIYF
TRBJ1-4 TRBV5-4 TRBD1 . TGTGCCAGCAGCTTGGGGGGACAGGGGGATGAAAAACTGTTTTTT CASSLGGQGDEKLFF
TRBJ2-1 TRBV5-1 TRBD2 . TGCGCCAGCAGCACGGGACTAGCGTTCGGGGAGCAGTTCTTC CASSTGLAFGEQFF
TRBJ2-1 TRBV7-2 . . TGTGCCAGCAGCCCGGGTATATCAAAACACAATGAGCAGTTCTTC CASSPGISKHNEQFF
TRBJ2-3 TRBV13 TRBD1 . TGTGCCAGCAGCTTGGCTATCAAGCAGGGGGATTACACAGATACGCAGTATTTT CASSLAIKQGDYTDTQYF
TRBJ1-5 TRBV6-5 . . TGTGCCAGCAGTTATACGGTCCACCAGCCCCAGCATTTT CASSYTVHQPQHF
TRBJ2-5 TRBV5-4 TRBD1 . TGTGCCAGCAGCCCGGACAGGCCAGGGGTCCAAGAGACCCAGTACTTC CASSPDRPGVQETQYF